The 4 T cell receptor beta chains reported below all come from one sample, sequenced in a study of identical twins. TCRdb reprocessed the 5' RACE reads with MiXCR, giving one entry per CDR3 protein. The repertoire holds roughly 700,000 distinct CDR3 sequences, with over 8.5% as singletons. The same sample was also used in a study of yellow fever vaccine responses in identical twins.

The sequencing input was PBMCs. The source of these receptors is a woman aged 18-29 years in good health.

In its sample, this clonotype was seen a few times. The chain links TRBV12-3 or TRBV12-4 to TRBJ2-1; D is undetermined. V was pared by 5 bases and J by 0 bases, with 8 bases between. The length of the CDR3 is 14 residues. The CDR3 loop reads CASSDMSSYNEQFF. Here the CDR3 DNA reads TGTGCCAGCAGTGACATGAGCTCCTACAATGAGCAGTTCTTC.

This clonotype was counted between two and nine times. The rearrangement joins TRBV5-1 to TRBJ2-7; D might be TRBD1 (5 bases). The germline CDR1 and CDR2 sequences are SGHRS and YFSETQ. CDR3 length: 13 residues. V lost 4 bases and J lost 6, with 14 bases in between. The CDR3 region is CASSPGKKGEQYF. The CDR3 nucleotides read TGCGCCAGCAGCCCAGGGAAAAAGGGCGAGCAGTACTTC.

This clonotype has only a few counts. CDR3 amino acids: CASGGLSKVAKNIQYF. The CDR3 DNA is TGTGCCAGCGGGGGACTATCGAAGGTAGCCAAAAACATTCAGTACTTC. The chain has TRBV2 and TRBJ2-4; 7 nucleotides line up with TRBD2. Germline trimming cut 8 bases from V and 0 bases from J; bases unmatched to any gene: 10. Germline V gene sequence: CDR1 SNHLY, CDR2 FYNNEI. The CDR3 runs to 16 residues.

This rearrangement joins TRBV27 to TRBJ2-3; unclear D gene. Germline CDR1 and CDR2: MNHEY and SMNVEV (reference sequence). The CDR3 has 13 residues. Trimming left V 7 bases short and J 7 bases short, with 15 bases between. Here the CDR3 DNA reads TGTGCCAGCAACCTGGCCCAGTCGAATACGCAGTATTTT. Its protein is CASNLAQSNTQYF.